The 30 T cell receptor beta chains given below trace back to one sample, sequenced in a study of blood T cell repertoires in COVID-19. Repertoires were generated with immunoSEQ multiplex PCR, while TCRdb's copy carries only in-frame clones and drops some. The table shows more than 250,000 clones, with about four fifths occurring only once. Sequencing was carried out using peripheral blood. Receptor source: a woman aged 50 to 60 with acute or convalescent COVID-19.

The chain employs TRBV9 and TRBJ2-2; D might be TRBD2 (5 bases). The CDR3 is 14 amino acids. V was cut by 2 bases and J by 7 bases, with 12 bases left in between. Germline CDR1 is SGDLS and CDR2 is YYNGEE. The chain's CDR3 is CASSVRTGNGELFF. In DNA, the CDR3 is TGTGCCAGCAGCGTCCGGACGGGGAACGGGGAGCTGTTTTTT.

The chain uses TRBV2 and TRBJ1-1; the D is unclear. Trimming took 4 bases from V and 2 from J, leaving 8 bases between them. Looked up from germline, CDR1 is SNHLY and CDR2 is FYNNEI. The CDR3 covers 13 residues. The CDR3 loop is CASSVDFNTEAFF. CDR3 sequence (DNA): TGTGCCAGCAGTGTGGACTTTAACACTGAAGCTTTCTTT.

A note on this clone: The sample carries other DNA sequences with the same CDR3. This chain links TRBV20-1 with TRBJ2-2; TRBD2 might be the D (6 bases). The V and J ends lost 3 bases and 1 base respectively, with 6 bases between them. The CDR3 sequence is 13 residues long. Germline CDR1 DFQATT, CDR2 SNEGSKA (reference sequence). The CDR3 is CSASSGNTGELFF. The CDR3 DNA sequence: TGCAGTGCTAGTAGCGGGAACACCGGGGAGCTGTTTTTT.

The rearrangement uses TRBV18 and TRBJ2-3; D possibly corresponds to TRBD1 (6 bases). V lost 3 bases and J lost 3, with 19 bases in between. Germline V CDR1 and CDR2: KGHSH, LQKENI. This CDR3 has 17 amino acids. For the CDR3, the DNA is TGTGCCAGCTCACCTGGCGGACAGTCCAGAGGGACAGATACGCAGTATTTT. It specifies CASSPGGQSRGTDTQYF. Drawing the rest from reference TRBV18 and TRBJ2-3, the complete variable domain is NAGVMQNPRHLVRRRGQEARLRCSPMKGHSHVYWYRQLPEEGLKFMVYLQKENIIDESGMPKERFSAEFPKEGPSILRIQQVVRGDSAAYFCASSPGGQSRGTDTQYFGPGTRLTVL.

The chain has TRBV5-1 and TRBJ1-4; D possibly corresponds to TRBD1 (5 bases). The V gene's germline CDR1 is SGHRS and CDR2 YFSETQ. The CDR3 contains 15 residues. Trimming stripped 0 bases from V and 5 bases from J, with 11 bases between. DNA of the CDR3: TGCGCCAGCAGCTTGGCGCCAGGGTCAAATGAAAAACTGTTTTTT. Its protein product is CASSLAPGSNEKLFF.

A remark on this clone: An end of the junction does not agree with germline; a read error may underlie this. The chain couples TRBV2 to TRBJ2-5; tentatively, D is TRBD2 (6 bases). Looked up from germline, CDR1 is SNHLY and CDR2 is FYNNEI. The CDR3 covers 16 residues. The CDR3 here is CASSEGLATSGETQYF. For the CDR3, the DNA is TGTGCCAGCAGCGAAGGGCTAGCGACCAGCGGGGAGACCCAGTACTTC.

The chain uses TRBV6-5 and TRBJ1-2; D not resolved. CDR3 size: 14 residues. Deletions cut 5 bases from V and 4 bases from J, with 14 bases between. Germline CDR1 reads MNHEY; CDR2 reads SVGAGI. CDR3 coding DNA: TGTGCCAGCAGTCCCCACCCCGAGGGCTATGGCTACACCTTC. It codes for CASSPHPEGYGYTF.

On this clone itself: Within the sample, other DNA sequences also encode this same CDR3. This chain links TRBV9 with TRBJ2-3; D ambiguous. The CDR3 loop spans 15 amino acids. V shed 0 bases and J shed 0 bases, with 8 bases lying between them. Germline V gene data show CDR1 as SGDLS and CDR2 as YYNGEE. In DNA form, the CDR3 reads TGTGCCAGCAGCGTAGATACTGCCAGCACAGATACGCAGTATTTT. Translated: CASSVDTASTDTQYF. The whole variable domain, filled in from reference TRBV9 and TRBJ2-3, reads DSGVTQTPKHLITATGQRVTLRCSPRSGDLSVYWYQQSLDQGLQFLIQYYNGEERAKGNILERFSAQQFPDLHSELNLSSLELGDSALYFCASSVDTASTDTQYFGPGTRLTVL.

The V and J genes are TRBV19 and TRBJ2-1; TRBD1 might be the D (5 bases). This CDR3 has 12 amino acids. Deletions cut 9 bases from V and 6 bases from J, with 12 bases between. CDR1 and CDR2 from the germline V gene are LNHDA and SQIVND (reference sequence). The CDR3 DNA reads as TGTGCCAGCGCTAGGGGCCTCAATGAGCAGTTCTTC. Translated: CASARGLNEQFF.

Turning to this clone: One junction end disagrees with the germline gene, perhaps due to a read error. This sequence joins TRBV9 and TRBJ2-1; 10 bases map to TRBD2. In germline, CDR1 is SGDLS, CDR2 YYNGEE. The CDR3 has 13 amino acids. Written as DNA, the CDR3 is TGTGCCAGCACCGTAGCGGGGGGTGATGAGCAGTTCTTC. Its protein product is CASTVAGGDEQFF.

The CDR3, as DNA: TGTGCCAGCAGCCCCTCCGGGGAAAAACTGTTTTTT. Its translation: CASSPSGEKLFF. This sequence joins TRBV7-8 and TRBJ1-4; no clear D. CDR1 is SGHVS, CDR2 FQNEAQ, per germline. The CDR3 has 12 amino acids. The ends were cut back, 5 bases at V and 8 bases at J, with 9 bases in the middle.

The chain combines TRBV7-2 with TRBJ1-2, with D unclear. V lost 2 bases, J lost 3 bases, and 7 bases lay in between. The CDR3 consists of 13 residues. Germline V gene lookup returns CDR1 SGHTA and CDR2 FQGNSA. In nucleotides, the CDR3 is TGTGCCAGCAGCTTAAATCGAGACTATGGCTACACCTTC. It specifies CASSLNRDYGYTF.

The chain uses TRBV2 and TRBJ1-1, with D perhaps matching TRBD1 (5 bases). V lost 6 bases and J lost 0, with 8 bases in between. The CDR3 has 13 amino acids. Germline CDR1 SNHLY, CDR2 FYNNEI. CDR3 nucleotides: TGTGCCAGCAGGTGGGGGGTGAACACTGAAGCTTTCTTT. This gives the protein CASRWGVNTEAFF.

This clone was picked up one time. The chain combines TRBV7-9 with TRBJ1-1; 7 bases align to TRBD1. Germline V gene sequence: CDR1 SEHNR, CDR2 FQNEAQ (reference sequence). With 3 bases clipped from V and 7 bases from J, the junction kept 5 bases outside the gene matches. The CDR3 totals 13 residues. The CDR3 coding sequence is TGTGCCAGCAGCTTGCTACGACAGGGTGAAGCTTTCTTT. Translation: CASSLLRQGEAFF.

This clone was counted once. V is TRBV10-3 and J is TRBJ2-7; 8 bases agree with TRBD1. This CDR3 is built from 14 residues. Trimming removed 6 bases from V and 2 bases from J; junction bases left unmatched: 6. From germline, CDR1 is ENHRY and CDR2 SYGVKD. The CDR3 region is CAIRPGQDTYEQYV. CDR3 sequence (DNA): TGTGCCATCAGGCCGGGACAGGACACCTACGAGCAGTACGTC.

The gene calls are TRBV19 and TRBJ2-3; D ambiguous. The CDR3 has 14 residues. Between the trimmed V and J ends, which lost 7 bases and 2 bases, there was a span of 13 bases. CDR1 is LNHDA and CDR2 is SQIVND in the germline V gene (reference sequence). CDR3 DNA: TGTGCCAGTACCGATGAGTCCCACACAGATACGCAGTATTTT. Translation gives CASTDESHTDTQYF.

The CDR3 DNA follows: TGTGCCAGTAGTATAGGACAGGGAGAATGGCAGCCCCAGCATTTT. Residues: CASSIGQGEWQPQHF. The chain employs TRBV19 and TRBJ1-5; 7 nucleotides agree with TRBD1. The CDR3 extends over 15 amino acids. The germline CDR1 and CDR2 sequences are LNHDA and SQIVND (reference sequence). Trimming took 1 base from V and 7 from J; bases not matched to a gene: 7.

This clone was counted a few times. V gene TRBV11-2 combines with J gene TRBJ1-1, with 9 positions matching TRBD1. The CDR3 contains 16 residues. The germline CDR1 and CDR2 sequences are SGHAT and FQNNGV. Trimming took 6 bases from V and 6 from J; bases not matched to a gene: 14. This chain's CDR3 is CASRQTGGSLFAEAFF. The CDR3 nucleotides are TGTGCCAGCAGACAAACAGGGGGCTCACTCTTCGCTGAAGCTTTCTTT.

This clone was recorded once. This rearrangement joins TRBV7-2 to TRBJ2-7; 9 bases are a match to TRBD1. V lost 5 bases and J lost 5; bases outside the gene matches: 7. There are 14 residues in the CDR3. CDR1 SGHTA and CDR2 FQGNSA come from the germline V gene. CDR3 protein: CASSVQGASDEQYF. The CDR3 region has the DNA TGTGCCAGCAGCGTACAGGGGGCAAGCGACGAGCAGTACTTC.

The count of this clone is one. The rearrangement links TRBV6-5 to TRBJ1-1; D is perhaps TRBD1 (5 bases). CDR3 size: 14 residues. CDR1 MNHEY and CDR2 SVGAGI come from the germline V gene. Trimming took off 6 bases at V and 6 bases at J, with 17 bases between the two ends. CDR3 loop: CASRPSGDGPEAFF. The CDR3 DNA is TGTGCCAGCAGACCTTCGGGGGATGGCCCTGAAGCTTTCTTT.

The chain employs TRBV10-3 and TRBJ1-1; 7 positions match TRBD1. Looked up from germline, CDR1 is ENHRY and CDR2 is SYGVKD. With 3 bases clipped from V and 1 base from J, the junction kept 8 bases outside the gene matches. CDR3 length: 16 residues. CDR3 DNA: TGTGCCATCAGTGACACAAGCAGGGGGTCGAACACTGAAGCTTTCTTT. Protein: CAISDTSRGSNTEAFF.

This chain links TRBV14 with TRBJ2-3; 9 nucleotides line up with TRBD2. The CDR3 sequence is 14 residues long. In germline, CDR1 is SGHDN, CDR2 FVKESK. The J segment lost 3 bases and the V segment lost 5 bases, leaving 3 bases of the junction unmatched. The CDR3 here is CASSIAGATDTQYF. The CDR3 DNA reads TGTGCCAGCAGCATAGCGGGAGCGACAGATACGCAGTATTTT.

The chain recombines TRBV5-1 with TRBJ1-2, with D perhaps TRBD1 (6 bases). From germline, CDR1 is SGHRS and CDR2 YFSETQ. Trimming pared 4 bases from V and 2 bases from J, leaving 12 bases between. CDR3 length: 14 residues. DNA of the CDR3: TGCGCCAGCAGCCTGACAGGCCTAAACTATGGCTACACCTTC. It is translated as CASSLTGLNYGYTF.

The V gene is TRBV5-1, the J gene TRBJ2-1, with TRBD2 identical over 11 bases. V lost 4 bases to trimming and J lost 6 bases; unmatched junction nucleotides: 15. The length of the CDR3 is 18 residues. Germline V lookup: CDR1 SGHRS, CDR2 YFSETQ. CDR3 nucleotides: TGCGCCAGCAGCATACAACCATTGGGGACTAGCGGTGGCAATGAGCAGTTCTTC. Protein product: CASSIQPLGTSGGNEQFF.

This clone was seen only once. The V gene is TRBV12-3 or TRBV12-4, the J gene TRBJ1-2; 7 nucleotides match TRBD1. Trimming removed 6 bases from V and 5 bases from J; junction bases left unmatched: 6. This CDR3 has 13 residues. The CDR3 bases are TGTGCCAGCAGCCAGACAGGGCCATATGGCTACACCTTC. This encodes CASSQTGPYGYTF.

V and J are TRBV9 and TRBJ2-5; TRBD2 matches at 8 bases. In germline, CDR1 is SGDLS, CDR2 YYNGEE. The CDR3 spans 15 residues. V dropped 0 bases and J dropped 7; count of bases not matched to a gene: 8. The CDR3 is CASSVGLAGIGTQYF. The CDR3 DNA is TGTGCCAGCAGCGTAGGGCTAGCGGGCATAGGGACCCAGTACTTC.

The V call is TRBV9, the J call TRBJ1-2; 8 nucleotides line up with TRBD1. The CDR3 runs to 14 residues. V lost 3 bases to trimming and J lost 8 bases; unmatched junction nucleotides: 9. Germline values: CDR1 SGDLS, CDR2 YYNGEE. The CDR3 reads CASSAMTGARGYTF. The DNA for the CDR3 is TGTGCCAGCAGCGCGATGACAGGGGCGCGGGGCTACACCTTC.

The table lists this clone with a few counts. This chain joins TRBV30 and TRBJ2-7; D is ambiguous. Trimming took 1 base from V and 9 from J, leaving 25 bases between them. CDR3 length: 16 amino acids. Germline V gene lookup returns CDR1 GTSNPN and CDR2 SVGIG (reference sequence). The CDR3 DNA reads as TGTGCCTGGAGTGCTCCCCTAGGAGCCCTACTCAAAGGGCAGTACTTC. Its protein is CAWSAPLGALLKGQYF.

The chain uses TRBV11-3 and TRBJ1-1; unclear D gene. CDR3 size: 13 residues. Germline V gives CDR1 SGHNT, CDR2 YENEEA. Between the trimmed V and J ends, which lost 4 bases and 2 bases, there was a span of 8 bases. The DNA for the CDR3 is TGTGCCAGCAGCTCGCACTCCAACACTGAAGCTTTCTTT. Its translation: CASSSHSNTEAFF.

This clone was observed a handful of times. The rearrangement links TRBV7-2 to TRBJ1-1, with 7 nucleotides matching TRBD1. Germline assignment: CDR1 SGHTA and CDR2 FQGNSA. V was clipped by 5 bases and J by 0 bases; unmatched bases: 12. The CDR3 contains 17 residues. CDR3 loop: CASSPYLVGQLNTEAFF. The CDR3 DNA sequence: TGTGCCAGCAGCCCATATCTTGTGGGACAGCTGAACACTGAAGCTTTCTTT.